These 19 T cell receptor beta chains originate from one sample sequenced in a study of T cell responses to AZD1222 COVID-19 vaccine. This table comes from immunoSEQ multiplex PCR, and its TCRdb copy is limited to in-frame clones, with some not included. The table lists some 110,000 clones, less than 95% of them singletons. The source material was peripheral blood, sampled 28 days after the second AZD1222 dose. The receptor source for this set is an adult who received the AZD1222 COVID-19 vaccine.

CDR3 in DNA: TGTGCCAGTAGTATTGGGGGACTCCAAGAGACCCAGTACTTC. It translates to CASSIGGLQETQYF. The chain has TRBV19 and TRBJ2-5; TRBD2 is a possible D gene (6 bases). V was pared by 3 bases and J by 1 base, with 9 bases between. Germline V gene sequence: CDR1 LNHDA, CDR2 SQIVND (reference sequence). The CDR3 is 14 amino acids.

This chain connects TRBV6-2 or TRBV6-3 to TRBJ2-7; D may be TRBD1 (6 bases). CDR3 length: 14 residues. V lost 5 bases and J 3 bases, leaving 14 bases between the germline ends. The germline CDR1 and CDR2 sequences are MNHEY and SVGEGT. This chain's CDR3 is CASSIRTEGYEQYF. The CDR3 nucleotides read TGTGCCAGCAGTATTCGGACAGAGGGCTACGAGCAGTACTTC.

As DNA, the CDR3 is TGTGCCAGCAGCCTTCAGTCGGCTAACACCGGGGAGCTGTTTTTT. It translates to CASSLQSANTGELFF. V gene TRBV7-2 combines with J gene TRBJ2-2; D not certain. Trimming cost V 5 bases and J 2 bases, with 12 bases left between them. Germline CDR1 and CDR2: SGHTA and FQGNSA. The CDR3 extends over 15 amino acids.

The chain combines TRBV3-1 (or the pseudogene TRBV3-2) with TRBJ2-7; 7 bases align to TRBD2. Unmatched junction bases numbered 2, after V lost 2 bases and J lost 4 bases. The CDR3 sequence is 13 residues long. CDR1 is LGHDT and CDR2 is YNNKEL in the germline V gene (reference sequence). The CDR3 sequence is CASSQRGGYEQYF. The DNA of the CDR3 is TGTGCCAGCAGCCAACGGGGAGGGTACGAGCAGTACTTC.

The genes are TRBV6-6 and TRBJ1-1, with D possibly being TRBD1 (5 bases). Germline V gene data show CDR1 as MNHNY and CDR2 as SVGAGI (reference sequence). This CDR3 contains 14 residues. Trimming shortened V by 6 bases and J by 0 bases, and 11 bases separated the two germline ends. DNA for the CDR3: TGTGCCAGCAGATACGACAGCATGAACACTGAAGCTTTCTTT. Translating gives CASRYDSMNTEAFF.

This rearrangement joins TRBV7-3 to TRBJ1-1, with D possibly being TRBD1 (5 bases). CDR3 length: 12 amino acids. The germline CDR1 and CDR2 sequences are SGHTA and FQGTGA. V was cut by 3 bases and J by 7 bases, with 9 bases left in between. This CDR3 reads CASSFGGIEAFF. In nucleotides, the CDR3 is TGTGCCAGCAGCTTCGGGGGGATTGAAGCTTTCTTT.

The rearrangement joins TRBV7-8 to TRBJ2-2, with D tentatively TRBD2 (6 bases). This CDR3 region has 15 residues. Between the trimmed V and J ends, which lost 5 bases and 2 bases, there was a span of 12 bases. Germline V gene data show CDR1 as SGHVS and CDR2 as FQNEAQ. CDR3 in amino acids: CASSPWGGNTGELFF. As DNA, the CDR3 is TGTGCCAGCAGCCCCTGGGGAGGAAACACCGGGGAGCTGTTTTTT.

By its share, this clone is medium-sized (0.01 to 0.1%). The CDR3 region is CASSLGGPDPNIQYF. In DNA form, the CDR3 reads TGTGCCAGCAGCTTAGGCGGCCCCGACCCCAACATTCAGTACTTC. The genes are TRBV7-2 and TRBJ2-4; D is ambiguous. Germline V gene data show CDR1 as SGHTA and CDR2 as FQGNSA. CDR3 length equals 15 residues. V lost 1 base and J 7 bases, leaving 14 bases between the germline ends.

The V and J genes are TRBV7-3 and TRBJ2-1; 7 bases fit TRBD1. CDR3 length: 14 residues. Trimming cost V 5 bases and J 6 bases; bases outside gene matches: 7. Germline V gene sequence: CDR1 SGHTA, CDR2 FQGTGA. CDR3 protein: CASSPGQEINEQFF. In nucleotides, the CDR3 is TGTGCCAGCAGCCCCGGACAGGAAATCAATGAGCAGTTCTTC.

The chain employs TRBV7-2 and TRBJ1-4; TRBD1 might be the D (5 bases). The CDR3 consists of 15 residues. From germline, CDR1 is SGHTA and CDR2 FQGNSA. The germline V and J ends were trimmed by 3 bases and 8 bases, with 16 bases remaining between them. The CDR3 DNA sequence: TGTGCCAGCAGCTTTATCGGGGGGGGAGAAGAAAAACTGTTTTTT. Amino acids: CASSFIGGGEEKLFF. The variable domain in full, completed from reference TRBV7-2 and TRBJ1-4, reads GAGVSQSPSNKVTEKGKDVELRCDPISGHTALYWYRQSLGQGLEFLIYFQGNSAPDKSGLPSDRFSAERTGGSVSTLTIQRTQQEDSAVYLCASSFIGGGEEKLFFGSGTQLSVL.

The rearrangement uses TRBV18 and TRBJ2-7; maybe TRBD1 (6 bases). Trimming left V 1 base short and J 2 bases short, with 15 bases between. Germline assignment: CDR1 KGHSH and CDR2 LQKENI. This CDR3 is 16 amino acids long. CDR3 DNA sequence: TGTGCCAGCTCACCACTCCAGGGGCCACGGCCCTACGAGCAGTACTTC. It is translated as CASSPLQGPRPYEQYF.

This clone occurred once. V is TRBV29-1 and J is TRBJ1-4; no firm D call. Germline V gene lookup returns CDR1 SQVTM and CDR2 ANQGSEA. CDR3 length: 13 residues. V lost 2 bases and J 10 bases, leaving 14 bases between the germline ends. The CDR3 is CSVESSPSGKLFF. CDR3 bases: TGCAGCGTTGAAAGCAGTCCCAGTGGAAAACTGTTTTTT.

The chain carries TRBV20-1 and TRBJ1-2, with unresolved D. CDR1 is DFQATT, CDR2 SNEGSKA, per germline (reference sequence). The CDR3 contains 11 residues. V lost 3 bases and J 4 bases, leaving 6 bases between the germline ends. The CDR3 DNA reads as TGCAGTGCTAGTCTCAGCTATGGCTACACCTTC. Translation: CSASLSYGYTF.

In DNA form, the CDR3 reads TGTGCCACCAGCAAAGACGGAGGTTCCGGGAAACTGTTTTTT. Amino acids: CATSKDGGSGKLFF. This chain links TRBV15 with TRBJ1-4; D is undetermined. The V end was cut by 4 bases, the J end by 11 bases, with 17 bases between. The CDR3 covers 14 residues. The germline CDR1 and CDR2 sequences are LNHNV and YYDKDF (reference sequence).

The chain uses TRBV5-1 and TRBJ2-2; D is ambiguous. Germline V gives CDR1 SGHRS, CDR2 YFSETQ. The length of the CDR3 is 13 residues. V dropped 4 bases and J dropped 1 base, with 5 bases sitting between them. The DNA for the CDR3 is TGCGCCAGCAGCAGGTTGAACACCGGGGAGCTGTTTTTT. This translates into CASSRLNTGELFF.

V gene TRBV7-3 combines with J gene TRBJ1-6; TRBD1 aligns across 7 bases. The CDR3 covers 15 residues. Trimming cost V 5 bases and J 6 bases; bases outside gene matches: 7. Germline CDR1 is SGHTA and CDR2 is FQGTGA. As DNA, the CDR3 is TGTGCCAGCAGCAAAACAAGACAGGGTAATTCACCCCTCCACTTT. Amino acids: CASSKTRQGNSPLHF.

The chain has TRBV19 and TRBJ1-3, with 11 positions matching TRBD1. This CDR3 contains 14 residues. V was clipped by 7 bases and J by 7 bases; unmatched bases: 6. The germline gives CDR1 LNHDA, CDR2 SQIVND (reference sequence). The CDR3, as DNA: TGTGCCAGTACCTCGGGACAGGGGGTGAACACCATATATTTT. Protein: CASTSGQGVNTIYF.

The CDR3 sequence: CASRRGSSGNTIYF. The CDR3 coding sequence is TGTGCCAGCAGAAGGGGGAGCTCTGGAAACACCATATATTTT. The chain couples TRBV6-5 to TRBJ1-3; TRBD1 is a possible D gene (6 bases). Germline V gene data show CDR1 as MNHEY and CDR2 as SVGAGI. V was pared by 6 bases and J by 0 bases, with 9 bases between. The CDR3 runs 14 residues.

The chain couples TRBV6-1 to TRBJ1-1; D gene unclear. Trimming pared 3 bases from V and 0 bases from J, leaving 8 bases between. CDR3 size: 14 residues. In germline, CDR1 is MNHNS, CDR2 SASEGT. As DNA, the CDR3 is TGTGCCAGCAGTGAGGGTCCGATGAACACTGAAGCTTTCTTT. Its protein is CASSEGPMNTEAFF.